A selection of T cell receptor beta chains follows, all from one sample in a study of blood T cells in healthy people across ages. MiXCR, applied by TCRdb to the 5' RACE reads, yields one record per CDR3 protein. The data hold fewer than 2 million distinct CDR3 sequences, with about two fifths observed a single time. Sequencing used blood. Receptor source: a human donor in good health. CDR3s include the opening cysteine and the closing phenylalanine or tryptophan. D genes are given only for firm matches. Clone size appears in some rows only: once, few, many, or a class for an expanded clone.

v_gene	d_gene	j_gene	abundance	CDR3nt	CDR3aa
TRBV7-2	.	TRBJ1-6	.	TGTGCCAGCAGCTTGACGACGGTCCATCTCCACTTT	CASSLTTVHLHF
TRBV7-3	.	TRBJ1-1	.	TGTGCCAGCAGCTTATTTTCGGGTTCCACTGAAGCTTTCTTT	CASSLFSGSTEAFF
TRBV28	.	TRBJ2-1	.	TGTGCCAGCAGCCCCACCAGGGGGGACTACAATGAGCAGTTCTTC	CASSPTRGDYNEQFF
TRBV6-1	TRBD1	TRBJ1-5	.	TGTGCCAGCAGTGGCTACAGGGGTGGTGATCAGCCCCAGCATTTT	CASSGYRGGDQPQHF
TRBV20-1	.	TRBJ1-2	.	TGCAGTGCTAGAGATCTCCAGGTCTATAACTATGGCTACACCTTC	CSARDLQVYNYGYTF
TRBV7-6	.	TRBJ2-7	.	TGTGCCAGCAGCTCCCTGGACGGGGCCTACGAGCAGTACTTC	CASSSLDGAYEQYF
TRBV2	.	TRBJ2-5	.	TGTGCCAGCAGGGAGAGGGAGGAGACCCAGTACTTC	CASREREETQYF
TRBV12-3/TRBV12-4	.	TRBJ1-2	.	TGTGCCAGCAGACCCGACGTGAGCGCCGAGTATGGCTACACCTTC	CASRPDVSAEYGYTF
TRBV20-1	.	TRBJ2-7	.	TGCAGTGCTAGGCGAAGCAGCTCCTACGAGCAGTACTTC	CSARRSSSYEQYF
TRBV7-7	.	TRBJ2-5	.	TGTGCCAGCAGCGTAGGTACGGGGGTCCAAGAGACCCAGTACTTC	CASSVGTGVQETQYF
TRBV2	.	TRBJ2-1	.	TGTGCCAGCAAGGTAGGGCAGAACAATGAGCAGTTCTTC	CASKVGQNNEQFF
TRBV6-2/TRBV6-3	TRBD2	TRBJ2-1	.	TGTGCCAGCAGCACCCGCGGGGGGTTCAATGAGCAGTTCTTC	CASSTRGGFNEQFF
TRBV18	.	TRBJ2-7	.	TGTGCCAGCTCACCCCGACAGGAGAGCTCCTACGAGCAGTACTTC	CASSPRQESSYEQYF
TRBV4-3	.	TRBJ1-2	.	TGCGCCAGCAGCCAAGAGCAGGACCCATATTTGGCCTATGGCTACACCTTC	CASSQEQDPYLAYGYTF
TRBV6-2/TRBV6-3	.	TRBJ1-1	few	TGTGCCAGCAGTTACGGAGACAGACCTAGTCAAGCTTTCTTT	CASSYGDRPSQAFF
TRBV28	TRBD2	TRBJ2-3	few	TGTGCCAGCAGTTCCACCGGACTAGGGAACGTAGATACGCAGTATTTT	CASSSTGLGNVDTQYF
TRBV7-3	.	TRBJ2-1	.	TGTGCCAGCAGCTCCCTAGGCACCAACTCCTACAATGAGCAGTTCTTC	CASSSLGTNSYNEQFF
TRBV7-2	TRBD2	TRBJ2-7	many	TGTGCCAGCAGCTTACAGGGCGGGGGGGTCTACGAGCAGTACTTC	CASSLQGGGVYEQYF
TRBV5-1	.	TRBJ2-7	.	TGCGCCAGCAGCTTGGGGTCAGACTTACCGCTGTACGAGCAGTACTTC	CASSLGSDLPLYEQYF
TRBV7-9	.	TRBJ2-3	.	TGTGCCAGCAGCTTAGTGGTAGTTGAGGAGGCAGATACGCAGTATTTT	CASSLVVVEEADTQYF
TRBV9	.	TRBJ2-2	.	TGTGCCAGCAGCACCACCGGGGGGGAGCTGTTTTTT	CASSTTGGELFF
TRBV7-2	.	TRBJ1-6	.	TGTGCCAGCAGCTTAGCTCTAGGGAATAATTCACCCCTCCACTTT	CASSLALGNNSPLHF
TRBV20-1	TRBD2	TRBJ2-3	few	TGCAGTGCTGCGGGGGGGGATACAGATACGCAGTATTTT	CSAAGGDTDTQYF
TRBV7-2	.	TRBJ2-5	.	TGTGCCAGCAGCTCCCAAGTCCGTGGGACCCAGTACTTC	CASSSQVRGTQYF
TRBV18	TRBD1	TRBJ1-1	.	TGTGCCAGCTCATTAGAACAGGGGAGGGGCACTGAAGCTTTCTTT	CASSLEQGRGTEAFF
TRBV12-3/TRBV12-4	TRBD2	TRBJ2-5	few	TGTGCCAGCTGCGGTAGCGGGGGGGCACGAGAGACCCAGTACTTC	CASCGSGGARETQYF
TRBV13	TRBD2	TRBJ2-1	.	TGTGCCAGCAGCCCTACTAGCGGGGGGGACGTCAATGAGCAGTTCTTC	CASSPTSGGDVNEQFF
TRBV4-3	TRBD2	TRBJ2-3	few	TGCGCCAGCAGCCAATTCCAAACTAGCGGGAGCACAGATACGCAGTATTTT	CASSQFQTSGSTDTQYF
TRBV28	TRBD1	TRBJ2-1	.	TGTGCCAGCAGTAAGGGGGCGCGGAATGAGCAGTTCTTC	CASSKGARNEQFF
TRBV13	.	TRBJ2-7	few	TGTGCCAGCAGTCCACAGGATTCCCACGAGCAGTACTTC	CASSPQDSHEQYF
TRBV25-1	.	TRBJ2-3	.	TGTGCCAGCGGACTCCGAGTGGACTTCACAGATACGCAGTATTTT	CASGLRVDFTDTQYF
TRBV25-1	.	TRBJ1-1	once	TGTGCCAGCAGTAGGGGGTATGATGAAGCTTTCTTT	CASSRGYDEAFF
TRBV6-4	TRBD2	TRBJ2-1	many	TGTGCCAGCAGTCCTAGCGGGGGACTCAATGAGCAGTTCTTC	CASSPSGGLNEQFF
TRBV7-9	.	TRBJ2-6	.	TGTGCCAGCGCCTCCTTTTGGGTCCCCAAAAACTCTGGGGCCAACGTCCTGACTTTC	CASASFWVPKNSGANVLTF
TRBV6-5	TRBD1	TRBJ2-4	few	TGTGCCAGCAGTAGTTCTTGGGACAGGGCAGGTGAGCAGTACTTC	CASSSSWDRAGEQYF
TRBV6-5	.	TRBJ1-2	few	TGTGCCACCCGTTTCGGCGAGTGGAAAGGCTACACCTTC	CATRFGEWKGYTF
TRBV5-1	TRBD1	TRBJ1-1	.	TGCGCCAGCAGCTTGGCCGGGCAGGGGGACACTGAAGCTTTCTTT	CASSLAGQGDTEAFF
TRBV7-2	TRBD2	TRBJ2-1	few	TGTGCCAGCAGCCTAGCGGGGGGGCCACGCCTGGGCGTGCAGTTCTTC	CASSLAGGPRLGVQFF